This T cell receptor (beta chain) was documented in a study of CD8 T cells in ankylosing spondylitis (TCRdb year 2017). Context from the whole study: The study profiled T cell receptor beta repertoires in healthy donors and ankylosing spondylitis patients to find disease-linked TCR variants. The full study cohort comprised about 25 ankylosing spondylitis patients and approximately 100 healthy donors. Peripheral blood was sampled, and synovial fluid was also collected from ankylosing spondylitis patients.

General study outcomes and caveats: The disease-linked clones had a CD8+ phenotype and were found at relatively low frequencies in peripheral blood. Some motif variants were previously reported in synovial fluid and blood of reactive arthritis patients, suggesting common disease-initiation mechanisms. The disease-linked clones were reported to be significantly enriched in matched synovial fluid samples from ankylosing spondylitis patients. Blood from ankylosing spondylitis patients appeared to be characterized by a TCR beta motif made up of seven or eight highly homologous amino acid variants.

Sequenced on an Illumina HiSeq 2500. TCR beta libraries were prepared by quantitative 5'-RACE with molecular barcodes. The authors' pipeline ran thus. A new computational method, built on a probabilistic model of VDJ rearrangement, was used to identify disease-linked TCR variants. TCRdb reprocessed the public reads (quality trimming at Q25 with fastp, clone calling with MiXCR) and kept in-frame beta chains. Rows matching on CDR3 protein sequence are summarized as one entry with the most common DNA and genes. V and J calls and clone size were set by TCRdb, not the authors. This sample lists 200,000 to 250,000 distinct CDR3 sequences; around 10% were detected once. Of the sample, about 6.8% is held by the ten largest clones. There are 14 amino acids in the CDR3, from cysteine to phenylalanine inclusive. Of the read, only the CDR3 DNA is kept; its 42 bases are in frame from base 1. V loses 3 bases at its end and J loses 7 bases; junction bases beyond the gene matches: 7. The germline V gene encodes CDR1 DFQATT and CDR2 SNEGSKA (reference sequence).

This clonotype was picked up many times. There is no known antigen for this receptor. Per-nucleotide qualities are absent, and no much larger clonotype sits a single base away. The chain uses TRBV20-1 and TRBJ2-2; TRBD1 lines up with 8 middle nucleotides. Sequencing was carried out using blood, either unsorted or a sorted T cell fraction (not recorded which). This TCR came from a male donor with ankylosing spondylitis or in good health (not recorded which). The CDR3 here reads CSASTQGAVGELFF. The DNA sequence reads TGCAGTGCTAGTACGCAGGGGGCGGTCGGGGAGCTGTTTTTT.